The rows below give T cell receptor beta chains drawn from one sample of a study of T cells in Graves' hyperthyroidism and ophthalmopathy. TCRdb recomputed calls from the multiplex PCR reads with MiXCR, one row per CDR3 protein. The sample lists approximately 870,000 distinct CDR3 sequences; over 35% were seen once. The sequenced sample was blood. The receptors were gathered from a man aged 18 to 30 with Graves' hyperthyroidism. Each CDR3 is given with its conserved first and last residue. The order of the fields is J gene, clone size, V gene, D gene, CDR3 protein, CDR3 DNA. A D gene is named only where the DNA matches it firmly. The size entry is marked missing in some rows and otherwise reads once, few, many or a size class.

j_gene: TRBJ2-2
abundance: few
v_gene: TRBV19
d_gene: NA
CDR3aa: CASSMSANTGELFF
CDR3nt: TGTGCCAGTAGTATGTCGGCCAACACCGGGGAGCTGTTTTTT

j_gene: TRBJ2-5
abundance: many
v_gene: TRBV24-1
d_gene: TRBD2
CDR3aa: CATSDRDYPTPGETQYF
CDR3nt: TGTGCCACCAGTGACCGGGACTATCCTACTCCAGGAGAGACCCAGTACTTC

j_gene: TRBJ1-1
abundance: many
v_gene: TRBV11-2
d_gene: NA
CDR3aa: CASSLYRGTEAFF
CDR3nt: TGTGCCAGCAGCCTCTACCGCGGCACTGAAGCTTTCTTT

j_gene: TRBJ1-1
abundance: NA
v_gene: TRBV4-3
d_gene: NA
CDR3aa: CASGRQANTEAFF
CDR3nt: TGCGCCAGCGGGCGACAGGCGAACACTGAAGCTTTCTTT

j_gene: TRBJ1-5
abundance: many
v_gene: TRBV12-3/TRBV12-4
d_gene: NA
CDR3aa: CASRPRDGYQPQHF
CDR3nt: TGTGCCAGCAGGCCCCGGGACGGTTATCAGCCCCAGCATTTT

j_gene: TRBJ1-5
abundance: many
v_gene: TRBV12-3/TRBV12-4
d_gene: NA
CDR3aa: CASSPDTINQPQHF
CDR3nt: TGTGCCAGCAGCCCGGACACGATCAATCAGCCCCAGCATTTT

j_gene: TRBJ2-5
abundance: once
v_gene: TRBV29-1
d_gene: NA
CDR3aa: CSLVRRAAETQYF
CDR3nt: TGCAGCTTAGTTCGGAGGGCCGCAGAGACCCAGTACTTC

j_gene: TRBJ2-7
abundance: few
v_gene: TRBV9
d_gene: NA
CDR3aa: CASSPRGGGTYEQYF
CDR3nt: TGTGCCAGCAGCCCCCGAGGGGGCGGGACCTACGAGCAGTACTTC

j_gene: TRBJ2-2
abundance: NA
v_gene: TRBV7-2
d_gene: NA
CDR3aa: CASSDLGQGGELFF
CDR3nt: TGTGCCAGCAGCGATCTGGGGCAGGGCGGGGAGCTGTTTTTT

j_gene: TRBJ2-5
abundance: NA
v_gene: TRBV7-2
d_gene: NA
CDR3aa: CASSLALPHFQETQYF
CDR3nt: TGTGCCAGCAGCTTAGCGTTACCACATTTCCAAGAGACCCAGTACTTC

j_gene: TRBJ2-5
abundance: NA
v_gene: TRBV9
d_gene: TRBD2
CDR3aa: CASSLSGGHQETQYF
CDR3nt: TGTGCCAGCAGCCTTAGCGGGGGCCACCAAGAGACCCAGTACTTC

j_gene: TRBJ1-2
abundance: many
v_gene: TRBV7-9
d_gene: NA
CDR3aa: CASSLGQGDSYTF
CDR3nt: TGTGCCAGCAGCTTAGGGCAAGGTGACAGCTACACCTTC

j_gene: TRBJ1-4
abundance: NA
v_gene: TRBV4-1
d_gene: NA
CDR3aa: CASSQGEGTNEKLFF
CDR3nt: TGCGCCAGCAGCCAAGGAGAGGGCACTAATGAAAAACTGTTTTTT

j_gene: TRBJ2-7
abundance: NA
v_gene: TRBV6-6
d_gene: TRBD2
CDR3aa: CASRGLAGHYEQYF
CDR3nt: TGTGCCAGCAGAGGACTAGCGGGCCACTACGAGCAGTACTTC

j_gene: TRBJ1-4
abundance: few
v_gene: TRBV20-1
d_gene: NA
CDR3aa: CSASSGVDEKLFF
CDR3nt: TGCAGTGCTAGTTCAGGGGTAGATGAAAAACTGTTTTTT

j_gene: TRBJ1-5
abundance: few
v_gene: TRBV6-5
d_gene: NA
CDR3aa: CASSPVGQLNQPQHF
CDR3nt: TGTGCCAGCAGTCCAGTTGGACAGCTTAATCAGCCCCAGCATTTT

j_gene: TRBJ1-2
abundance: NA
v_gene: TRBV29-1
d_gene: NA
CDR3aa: CSVEDNRTDYGYTF
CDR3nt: TGCAGCGTTGAAGATAACCGGACGGATTATGGCTACACCTTC